A selection of T cell receptor beta chains follows, all from one sample in a study of cytomegalovirus exposure and HLA in healthy donors. The repertoire was sequenced with immunoSEQ multiplex PCR; TCRdb's copy has only in-frame clones and lacks some. Of about 110,000 clones detected, approximately 74% appear once; the ten largest clones hold approximately 14%. The specimen sequenced was PBMCs. These receptors all come from a woman aged 40 to 55 in good health and CMV-seropositive. The CDR3 runs from the conserved cysteine through the conserved F or W. The D gene is left open where the match is weak. Clone sizes are given selectively: once, few, many, or a class where the clone is expanded.

J gene | D gene | V gene | clone size | CDR3 protein | CDR3 DNA
TRBJ2-7 | - | TRBV2 | - | CASSIQGNSYEQYF | TGTGCCAGCAGTATACAGGGTAACTCCTACGAGCAGTACTTC
TRBJ1-2 | - | TRBV6-1 | - | CASNGEDYTF | TGTGCCAGCAACGGGGAGGACTACACCTTC
TRBJ1-2 | - | TRBV4-1 | - | CASSQDPTANYGYTF | TGCGCCAGCAGCCAAGATCCAACAGCTAACTATGGCTACACCTTC
TRBJ1-6 | - | TRBV4-2 | - | CASSPQDAASSYNSPLHF | TGTGCCAGCAGCCCACAAGACGCGGCTAGCTCCTATAATTCACCCCTCCACTTT
TRBJ1-1 | - | TRBV6-1 | - | CASSERGMNTEAFF | TGTGCCAGCAGTGAACGGGGTATGAACACTGAAGCTTTCTTT
TRBJ2-7 | - | TRBV5-1 | - | CASSLQALNYEQYF | TGCGCCAGCAGCTTGCAGGCCCTAAACTACGAGCAGTACTTC
TRBJ2-3 | - | TRBV19 | - | CASIATSTDTQYF | TGTGCCAGTATCGCAACTAGCACAGATACGCAGTATTTT
TRBJ1-4 | TRBD1 | TRBV7-3 | once | CASSVGGAGNEKLFF | TGTGCCAGCAGCGTAGGGGGCGCCGGTAATGAAAAACTGTTTTTT
TRBJ1-2 | TRBD1 | TRBV5-1 | - | CASSLATGNYGYTF | TGCGCCAGCAGCTTGGCGACAGGGAACTATGGCTACACCTTC
TRBJ1-4 | - | TRBV29-1 | - | CSVGGISNEKLFF | TGCAGCGTTGGAGGAATATCTAATGAAAAACTGTTTTTT
TRBJ1-1 | - | TRBV6-1 | few | CASSEKVSDTEAFF | TGTGCCAGCAGTGAAAAAGTGTCGGACACTGAAGCTTTCTTT
TRBJ1-4 | - | TRBV7-2 | - | CASSLNGGGNEKLFF | TGTGCCAGCAGCTTGAATGGGGGGGGGAATGAAAAACTGTTTTTT
TRBJ1-6 | - | TRBV5-6 | few | CASSLAGGLSYNSPLHF | TGTGCCAGCAGCTTGGCCGGAGGGCTCTCCTATAATTCACCCCTCCACTTT
TRBJ1-5 | TRBD1 | TRBV7-2 | few | CASSFTPGQGTNQPQHF | TGTGCCAGCAGCTTCACCCCGGGACAGGGGACCAATCAGCCCCAGCATTTT
TRBJ2-7 | - | TRBV19 | few | CASSSVSTSGQYF | TGTGCCAGTAGTTCTGTCTCGACATCCGGGCAGTACTTC
TRBJ2-5 | - | TRBV5-1 | - | CASSPGTPQETQYF | TGCGCCAGCAGCCCGGGGACACCTCAAGAGACCCAGTACTTC
TRBJ1-5 | - | TRBV30 | - | CAWSKDSGSGQPQHF | TGTGCCTGGAGTAAGGACTCCGGATCAGGTCAGCCCCAGCATTTT